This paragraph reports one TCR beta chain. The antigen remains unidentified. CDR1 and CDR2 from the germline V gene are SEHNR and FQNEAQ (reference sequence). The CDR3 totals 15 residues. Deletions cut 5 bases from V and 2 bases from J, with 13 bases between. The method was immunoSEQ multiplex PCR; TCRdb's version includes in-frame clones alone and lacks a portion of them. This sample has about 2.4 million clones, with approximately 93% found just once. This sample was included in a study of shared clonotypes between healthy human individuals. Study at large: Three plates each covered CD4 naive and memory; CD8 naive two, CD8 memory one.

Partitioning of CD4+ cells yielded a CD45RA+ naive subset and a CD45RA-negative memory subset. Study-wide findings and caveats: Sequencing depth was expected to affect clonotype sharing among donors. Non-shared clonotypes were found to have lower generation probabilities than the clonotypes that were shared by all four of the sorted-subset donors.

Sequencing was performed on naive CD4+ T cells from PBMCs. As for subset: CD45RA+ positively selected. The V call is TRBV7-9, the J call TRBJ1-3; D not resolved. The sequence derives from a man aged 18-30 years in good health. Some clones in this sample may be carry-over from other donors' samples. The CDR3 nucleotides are TGTGCCAGCAGCCCGGCGGGAGGGCCTGGAAACACCATATATTTT. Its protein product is CASSPAGGPGNTIYF.